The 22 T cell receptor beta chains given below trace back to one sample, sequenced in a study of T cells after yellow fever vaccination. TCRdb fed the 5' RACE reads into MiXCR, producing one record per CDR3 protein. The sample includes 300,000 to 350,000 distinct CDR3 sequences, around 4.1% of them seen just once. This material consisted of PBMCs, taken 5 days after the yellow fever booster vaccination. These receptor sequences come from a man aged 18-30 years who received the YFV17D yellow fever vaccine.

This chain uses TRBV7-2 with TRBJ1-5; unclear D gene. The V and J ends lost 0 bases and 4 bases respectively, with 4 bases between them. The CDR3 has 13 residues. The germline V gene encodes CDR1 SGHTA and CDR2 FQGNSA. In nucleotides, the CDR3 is TGTGCCAGCAGCTTAGCTATTAATCAGCCCCAGCATTTT. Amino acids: CASSLAINQPQHF.

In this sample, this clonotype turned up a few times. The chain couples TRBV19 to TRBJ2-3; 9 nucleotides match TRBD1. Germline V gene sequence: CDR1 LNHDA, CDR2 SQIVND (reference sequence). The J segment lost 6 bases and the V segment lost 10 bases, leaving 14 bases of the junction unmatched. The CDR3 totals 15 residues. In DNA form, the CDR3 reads TGTGCCACCACAGCTAGGACAGGGGCATGGGATACGCAGTATTTT. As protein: CATTARTGAWDTQYF.

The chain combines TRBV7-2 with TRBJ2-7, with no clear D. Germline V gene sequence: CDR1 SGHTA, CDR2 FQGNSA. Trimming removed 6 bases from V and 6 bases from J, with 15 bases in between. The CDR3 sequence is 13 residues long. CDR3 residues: CASSVDNSGEQYF. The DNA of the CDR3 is TGTGCCAGCAGTGTCGACAACAGTGGCGAGCAGTACTTC. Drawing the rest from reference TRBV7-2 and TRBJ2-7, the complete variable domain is GAGVSQSPSNKVTEKGKDVELRCDPISGHTALYWYRQSLGQGLEFLIYFQGNSAPDKSGLPSDRFSAERTGGSVSTLTIQRTQQEDSAVYLCASSVDNSGEQYFGPGTRLTVT.

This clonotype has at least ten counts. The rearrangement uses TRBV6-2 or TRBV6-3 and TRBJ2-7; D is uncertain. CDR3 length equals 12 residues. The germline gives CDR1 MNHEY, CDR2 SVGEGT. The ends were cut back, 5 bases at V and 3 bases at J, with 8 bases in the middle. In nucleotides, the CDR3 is TGTGCCAGCAGTGCTTCTGTCTACGAGCAGTACTTC. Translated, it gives CASSASVYEQYF.

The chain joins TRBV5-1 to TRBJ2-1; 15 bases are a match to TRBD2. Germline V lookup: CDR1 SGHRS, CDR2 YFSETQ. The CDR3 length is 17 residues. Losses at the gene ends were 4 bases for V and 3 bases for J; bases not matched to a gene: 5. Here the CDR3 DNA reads TGCGCCAGCAGCCACGGACTAGCGGGGGGGTACTACAATGAGCAGTTCTTC. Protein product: CASSHGLAGGYYNEQFF.

This CDR3 is CSAPGQGESSPLHF. In nucleotides, the CDR3 is TGCAGTGCACCGGGACAGGGAGAAAGTTCACCCCTCCACTTT. V gene TRBV20-1 combines with J gene TRBJ1-6; TRBD1 aligns across 9 bases. After removal of 6 bases from V and 9 bases from J, the junction contained 9 bases not matched to a gene. Germline V gene lookup returns CDR1 DFQATT and CDR2 SNEGSKA (reference sequence). The CDR3 length is 14 residues.

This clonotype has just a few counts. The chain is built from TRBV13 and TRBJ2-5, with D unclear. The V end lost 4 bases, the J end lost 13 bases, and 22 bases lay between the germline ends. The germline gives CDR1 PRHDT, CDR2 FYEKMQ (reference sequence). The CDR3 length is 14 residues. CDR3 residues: CASSSPTTRRRAYF. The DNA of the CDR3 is TGTGCCAGCAGCTCCCCCACTACGAGGCGACGGGCGTACTTC.

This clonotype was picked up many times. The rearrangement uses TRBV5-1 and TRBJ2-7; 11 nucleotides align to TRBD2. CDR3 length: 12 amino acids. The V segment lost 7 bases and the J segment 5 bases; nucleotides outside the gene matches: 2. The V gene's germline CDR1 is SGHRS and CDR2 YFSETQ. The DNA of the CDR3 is TGCGCCAGCTCGACTAGCGGGGACGAGCAGTACTTC. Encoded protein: CASSTSGDEQYF.

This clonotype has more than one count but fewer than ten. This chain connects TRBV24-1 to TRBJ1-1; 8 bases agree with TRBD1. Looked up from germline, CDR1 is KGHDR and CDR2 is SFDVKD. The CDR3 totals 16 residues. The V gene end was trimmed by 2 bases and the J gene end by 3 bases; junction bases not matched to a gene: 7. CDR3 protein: CATSDSRRGRYTEAFF. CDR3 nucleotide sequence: TGTGCCACCAGTGATTCCCGCAGGGGGCGGTACACTGAAGCTTTCTTT.

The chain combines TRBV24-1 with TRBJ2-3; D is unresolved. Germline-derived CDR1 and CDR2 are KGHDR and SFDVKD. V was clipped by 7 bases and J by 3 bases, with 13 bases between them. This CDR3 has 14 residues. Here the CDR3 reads CATRGPYQTDTQYF. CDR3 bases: TGTGCCACCAGAGGCCCATATCAAACAGATACGCAGTATTTT.

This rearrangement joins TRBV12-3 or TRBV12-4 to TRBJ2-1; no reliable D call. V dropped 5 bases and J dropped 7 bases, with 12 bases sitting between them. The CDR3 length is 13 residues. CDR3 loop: CASSTTLWNEQFF. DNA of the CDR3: TGTGCCAGCAGTACCACCCTGTGGAATGAGCAGTTCTTC.

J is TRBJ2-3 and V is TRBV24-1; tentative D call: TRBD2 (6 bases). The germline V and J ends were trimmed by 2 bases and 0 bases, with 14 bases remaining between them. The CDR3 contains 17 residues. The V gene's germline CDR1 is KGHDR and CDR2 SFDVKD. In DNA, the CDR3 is TGTGCCACCAGTGATTCGTCCTACGGGACTAGCACAGATACGCAGTATTTT. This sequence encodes CATSDSSYGTSTDTQYF.

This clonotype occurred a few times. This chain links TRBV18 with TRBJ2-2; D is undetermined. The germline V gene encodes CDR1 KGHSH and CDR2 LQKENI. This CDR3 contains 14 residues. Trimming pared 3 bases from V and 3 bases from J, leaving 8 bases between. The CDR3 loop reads CASSPDLDTGELFF. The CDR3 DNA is TGTGCCAGCTCACCCGACCTTGACACCGGGGAGCTGTTTTTT.

The DNA for the CDR3 is TGTGCCAGCAGCAAGACGACTAATGAAAAACTGTTTTTT. Its translation: CASSKTTNEKLFF. The chain recombines TRBV5-5 with TRBJ1-4; D is uncertain. Germline CDR1 is SGHKS and CDR2 is YYEKEE (reference sequence). The CDR3 is 13 amino acids. Trimming left V 4 bases short and J 2 bases short, with 6 bases between.

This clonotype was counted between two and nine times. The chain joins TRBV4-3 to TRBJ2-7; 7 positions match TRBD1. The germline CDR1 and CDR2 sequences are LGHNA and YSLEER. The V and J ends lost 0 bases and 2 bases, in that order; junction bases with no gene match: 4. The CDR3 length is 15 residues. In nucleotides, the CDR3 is TGCGCCAGCAGCCAAGAGGACAGGCCCACCTACGAGCAGTACTTC. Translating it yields CASSQEDRPTYEQYF.

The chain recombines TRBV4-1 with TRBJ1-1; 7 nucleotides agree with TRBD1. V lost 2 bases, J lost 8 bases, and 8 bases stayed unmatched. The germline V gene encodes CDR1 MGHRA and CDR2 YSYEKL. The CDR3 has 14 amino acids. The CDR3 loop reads CASSQRRGTEEAFF. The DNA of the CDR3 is TGCGCCAGCAGCCAAAGACGGGGGACAGAAGAAGCTTTCTTT.

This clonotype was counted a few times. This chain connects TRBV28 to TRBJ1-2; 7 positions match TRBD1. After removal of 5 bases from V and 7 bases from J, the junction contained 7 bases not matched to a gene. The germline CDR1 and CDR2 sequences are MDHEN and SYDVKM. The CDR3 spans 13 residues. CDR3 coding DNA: TGTGCCAGCAGTACAGGGGCCGTCGGTGGCTACACCTTC. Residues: CASSTGAVGGYTF.

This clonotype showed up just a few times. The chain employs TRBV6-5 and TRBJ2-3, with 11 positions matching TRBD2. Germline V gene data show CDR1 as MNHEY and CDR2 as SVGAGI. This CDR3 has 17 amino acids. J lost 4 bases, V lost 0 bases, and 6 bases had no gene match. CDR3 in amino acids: CASSYSYSGGAADTQYF. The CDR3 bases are TGTGCCAGCAGTTACTCCTATAGCGGGGGGGCTGCAGATACGCAGTATTTT.

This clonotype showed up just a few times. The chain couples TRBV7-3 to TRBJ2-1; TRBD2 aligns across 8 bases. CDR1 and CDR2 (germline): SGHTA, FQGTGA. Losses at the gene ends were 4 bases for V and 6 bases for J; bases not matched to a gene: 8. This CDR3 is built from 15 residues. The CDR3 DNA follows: TGTGCCAGCAGCTCAGGACTAGCTTGGGCCAATGAGCAGTTCTTC. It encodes CASSSGLAWANEQFF.

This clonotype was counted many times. Here the CDR3 reads CASSETGFSYNEQFF. For the CDR3, the DNA is TGTGCCAGCTCAGAGACAGGGTTCTCGTATAATGAGCAGTTCTTC. The chain recombines TRBV18 with TRBJ2-1; the match to TRBD1 covers 7 bases. Unmatched junction bases numbered 11, after V lost 5 bases and J lost 7 bases. The CDR3 covers 15 residues. Germline V gene sequence: CDR1 KGHSH, CDR2 LQKENI.

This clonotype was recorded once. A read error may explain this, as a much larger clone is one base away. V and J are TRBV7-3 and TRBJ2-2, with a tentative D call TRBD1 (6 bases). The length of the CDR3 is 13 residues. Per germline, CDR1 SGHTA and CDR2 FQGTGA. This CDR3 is CASSPQGLGKLFF. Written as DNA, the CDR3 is TGTGCCAGCAGCCCGCAGGGGCTCGGGAAGCTGTTTTTT.

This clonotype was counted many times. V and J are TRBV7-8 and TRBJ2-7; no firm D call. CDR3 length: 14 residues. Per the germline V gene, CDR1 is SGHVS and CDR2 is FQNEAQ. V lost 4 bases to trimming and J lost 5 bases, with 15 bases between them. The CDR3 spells CASSSRTWPHEQYV. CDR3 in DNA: TGTGCCAGCAGCTCCAGGACGTGGCCCCACGAGCAGTACGTC.